This T cell receptor (beta chain) was identified during a study of regulatory T cells in long-lasting Graves disease. Construction of the TCR beta libraries employed iRepertoire HTBI primers in conjunction with Arm-PCR of CDR3 regions. TCRdb fed the multiplex PCR reads into MiXCR, producing one record per CDR3 protein. Of about 560,000 distinct CDR3 sequences listed, approximately 16% are singletons. The sample's time point: newly diagnosed GD, antithyroid drugs for less than 3 months. From RNA extracted from PBMCs, the TCR library was made. This clonotype was observed a few times. Deletions cut 6 bases from V and 8 bases from J, with 17 bases between. Per the germline V gene, CDR1 is DFQATT and CDR2 is SNEGSKA (reference sequence). The CDR3 covers 13 residues. These same data were also listed under a study on T cells in Graves' hyperthyroidism and ophthalmopathy. That report notes: Graves' hyperthyroidism qualified as stable when ophthalmopathy did not progress within 18 months. First-round RT-PCR targeting the TCR CDR3 was performed with the HTBI primer set.

The V gene is TRBV20-1, the J gene TRBJ2-1; TRBD2 is a possible D gene (6 bases). This specimen was peripheral blood mononuclear cells (PBMCs), taken at new diagnosis, from a patient treated with antithyroid drugs. This TCR was sampled from a man between 18 and 29 years old with Graves disease. The CDR3 protein is CSARKPGLDEQFF. The CDR3 DNA sequence: TGCAGTGCAAGAAAACCGGGACTTGATGAGCAGTTCTTC.